A selection of T cell receptor beta chains follows, all from one sample in a study of blood T cell repertoires in COVID-19. Here immunoSEQ multiplex PCR was the method, and the copy in TCRdb shows in-frame clones only, minus some. The table lists approximately 120,000 clones, around four fifths of them singletons. Sequencing was carried out using peripheral blood. The receptors originated from a man aged 80 or over with acute or convalescent COVID-19. The CDR3 runs from the conserved cysteine through the conserved F or W. D genes are given only for firm matches. Rows may omit the clone size; those that give it use once, few, many or a size class.

j_call: TRBJ2-5; v_call: TRBV28; clone_size: NA; d_call: TRBD2; cdr3_aa: CASSLGRDQETQYF; cdr3_nt: TGTGCCAGCAGTTTGGGGAGGGACCAAGAGACCCAGTACTTC
j_call: TRBJ2-5; v_call: TRBV13; clone_size: once; d_call: TRBD2; cdr3_aa: CASSTGLPQETQYF; cdr3_nt: TGTGCCAGCAGCACGGGACTACCTCAAGAGACCCAGTACTTC
j_call: TRBJ1-2; v_call: TRBV4-3; clone_size: NA; d_call: NA; cdr3_aa: CASSLGLGRAESPGGYTF; cdr3_nt: TGCGCCAGCAGCCTTGGCTTAGGTCGGGCGGAGTCGCCGGGGGGCTACACCTTC
j_call: TRBJ2-1; v_call: TRBV3-1/TRBV3-2; clone_size: NA; d_call: TRBD1; cdr3_aa: CASSQPQGNAEQFF; cdr3_nt: TGTGCCAGCAGCCAACCACAGGGGAACGCTGAGCAGTTCTTC
j_call: TRBJ1-2; v_call: TRBV18; clone_size: once; d_call: TRBD1; cdr3_aa: CASSPGPETGGGYTF; cdr3_nt: TGTGCCAGCTCACCAGGACCTGAGACAGGGGGCGGCTACACCTTC
j_call: TRBJ1-1; v_call: TRBV18; clone_size: NA; d_call: NA; cdr3_aa: CASSPAGSRNTEAFF; cdr3_nt: TGTGCCAGCTCACCGGCAGGGTCCCGGAACACTGAAGCTTTCTTT
j_call: TRBJ2-1; v_call: TRBV3-1/TRBV3-2; clone_size: NA; d_call: TRBD2; cdr3_aa: CASTQFGGGGNEQFF; cdr3_nt: TGTGCCAGCACCCAGTTCGGCGGGGGGGGGAATGAGCAGTTCTTC
j_call: TRBJ2-7; v_call: TRBV28; clone_size: NA; d_call: NA; cdr3_aa: CASRPRVLNYEQYF; cdr3_nt: TGTGCCAGCAGGCCCCGGGTCCTAAACTACGAGCAGTACTTC
j_call: TRBJ1-3; v_call: TRBV11-2; clone_size: few; d_call: TRBD1; cdr3_aa: CASSSFQGESGNTIYF; cdr3_nt: TGTGCCAGCAGCTCCTTTCAGGGGGAGTCTGGAAACACCATATATTTT
j_call: TRBJ1-2; v_call: TRBV6-1; clone_size: NA; d_call: NA; cdr3_aa: CASSESGGFGYTF; cdr3_nt: TGTGCCAGCAGTGAATCTGGCGGGTTTGGCTACACCTTC
j_call: TRBJ1-2; v_call: TRBV19; clone_size: NA; d_call: TRBD1; cdr3_aa: CASTKIGQGEYYGYTF; cdr3_nt: TGTGCCAGTACTAAAATCGGACAGGGGGAGTACTATGGCTACACCTTC
j_call: TRBJ1-6; v_call: TRBV27; clone_size: few; d_call: NA; cdr3_aa: CASSFYSNRDNSPLHF; cdr3_nt: TGTGCCAGCAGTTTTTATTCCAACAGAGATAATTCACCCCTCCACTTT
j_call: TRBJ1-2; v_call: TRBV19; clone_size: few; d_call: TRBD1; cdr3_aa: CASSVGQGTLYGYTF; cdr3_nt: TGTGCCAGTAGTGTGGGACAGGGGACGCTCTATGGCTACACCTTC
j_call: TRBJ2-1; v_call: TRBV5-4; clone_size: NA; d_call: NA; cdr3_aa: CASSLAGLSSYNEQFF; cdr3_nt: TGTGCCAGCAGCCTCGCGGGACTGAGCTCCTACAATGAGCAGTTCTTC
j_call: TRBJ2-3; v_call: TRBV28; clone_size: NA; d_call: NA; cdr3_aa: CASGPIRGSTDTQYF; cdr3_nt: TGTGCCAGCGGCCCCATTAGGGGTAGCACAGATACGCAGTATTTT
j_call: TRBJ2-3; v_call: TRBV7-6; clone_size: NA; d_call: TRBD2; cdr3_aa: CASSLKGTRSTDTQYF; cdr3_nt: TGTGCCAGCAGCTTAAAAGGGACTAGGAGCACAGATACGCAGTATTTT
j_call: TRBJ2-7; v_call: TRBV10-1; clone_size: many; d_call: NA; cdr3_aa: CAILWRGGLYEQYF; cdr3_nt: TGCGCCATCCTTTGGAGGGGAGGTCTCTACGAGCAGTACTTC
j_call: TRBJ1-2; v_call: TRBV5-1; clone_size: NA; d_call: NA; cdr3_aa: CASSLDDRRNYGYTF; cdr3_nt: TGCGCCAGCAGCTTGGACGACAGGCGTAACTATGGCTACACCTTC
j_call: TRBJ1-3; v_call: TRBV3-1/TRBV3-2; clone_size: NA; d_call: NA; cdr3_aa: CASSSRGNTIYF; cdr3_nt: TGTGCCAGCAGCTCGCGAGGAAACACCATATATTTT
j_call: TRBJ1-5; v_call: TRBV3-1/TRBV3-2; clone_size: NA; d_call: NA; cdr3_aa: CASSPTANQPQHF; cdr3_nt: TGTGCCAGCAGCCCCACTGCCAATCAGCCCCAGCATTTT
j_call: TRBJ1-1; v_call: TRBV5-1; clone_size: few; d_call: NA; cdr3_aa: CASSWAPGGGEAFF; cdr3_nt: TGCGCCAGCAGCTGGGCCCCCGGGGGGGGAGAAGCTTTCTTT
j_call: TRBJ2-7; v_call: TRBV28; clone_size: few; d_call: NA; cdr3_aa: CASSSVVGRVYEQYF; cdr3_nt: TGTGCCAGCAGCAGTGTCGTGGGCAGAGTCTACGAGCAGTACTTC
j_call: TRBJ2-2; v_call: TRBV6-5; clone_size: NA; d_call: NA; cdr3_aa: CASRKLRGTGELFF; cdr3_nt: TGTGCCAGCAGAAAATTAAGGGGCACCGGGGAGCTGTTTTTT
j_call: TRBJ1-2; v_call: TRBV7-2; clone_size: few; d_call: NA; cdr3_aa: CASSLMNLYGYTF; cdr3_nt: TGTGCCAGCAGCTTAATGAACCTATATGGCTACACCTTC
j_call: TRBJ1-3; v_call: TRBV7-9; clone_size: NA; d_call: NA; cdr3_aa: CASSLWADLSGNTIYF; cdr3_nt: TGTGCCAGCAGCCTCTGGGCCGACCTCTCTGGAAACACCATATATTTT
j_call: TRBJ1-5; v_call: TRBV6-1; clone_size: few; d_call: NA; cdr3_aa: CASSEIRGDQPQHF; cdr3_nt: TGTGCCAGCAGTGAGATTCGAGGAGATCAGCCCCAGCATTTT
j_call: TRBJ2-3; v_call: TRBV12-3/TRBV12-4; clone_size: NA; d_call: NA; cdr3_aa: CASSGGPRDTQYF; cdr3_nt: TGTGCCAGCAGCGGGGGGCCAAGGGATACGCAGTATTTT
j_call: TRBJ1-5; v_call: TRBV28; clone_size: NA; d_call: TRBD1; cdr3_aa: CASSSYDRGWSNQPQHF; cdr3_nt: TGTGCCAGCAGTTCCTACGACAGGGGTTGGAGCAATCAGCCCCAGCATTTT
j_call: TRBJ1-3; v_call: TRBV19; clone_size: NA; d_call: NA; cdr3_aa: CASSRGVGNTIYF; cdr3_nt: TGTGCCAGTAGCCGGGGGGTCGGAAACACCATATATTTT
j_call: TRBJ2-7; v_call: TRBV29-1; clone_size: NA; d_call: TRBD2; cdr3_aa: CSVDSAGRDEQYF; cdr3_nt: TGCAGCGTAGATAGCGCCGGGAGGGACGAGCAGTACTTC
j_call: TRBJ2-7; v_call: TRBV5-1; clone_size: NA; d_call: NA; cdr3_aa: CASSRSGGNYEQYF; cdr3_nt: TGCGCCAGCAGCCGATCTGGGGGCAACTACGAGCAGTACTTC
j_call: TRBJ2-3; v_call: TRBV24-1; clone_size: NA; d_call: TRBD2; cdr3_aa: CATSDSFGLAGNTDTQYF; cdr3_nt: TGTGCCACCAGTGATTCTTTCGGACTAGCGGGGAACACAGATACGCAGTATTTT
j_call: TRBJ2-3; v_call: TRBV6-5; clone_size: NA; d_call: NA; cdr3_aa: CASIHPSGTQYF; cdr3_nt: TGTGCCAGCATCCACCCGTCGGGTACGCAGTATTTT
j_call: TRBJ2-7; v_call: TRBV27; clone_size: NA; d_call: NA; cdr3_aa: CASSPAGSFFGEQYF; cdr3_nt: TGTGCCAGCAGTCCCGCCGGGAGTTTCTTCGGCGAGCAGTACTTC
j_call: TRBJ2-1; v_call: TRBV28; clone_size: NA; d_call: NA; cdr3_aa: CASSPALTLNEQFF; cdr3_nt: TGTGCCAGCAGCCCCGCTCTGACACTCAATGAGCAGTTCTTC
j_call: TRBJ1-2; v_call: TRBV3-1/TRBV3-2; clone_size: NA; d_call: TRBD1; cdr3_aa: CASSAGQGGGYTF; cdr3_nt: TGTGCCAGCAGCGCGGGACAGGGAGGTGGCTACACCTTC
j_call: TRBJ1-5; v_call: TRBV4-2; clone_size: NA; d_call: NA; cdr3_aa: CASSQGRQYQPQHF; cdr3_nt: TGTGCCAGCAGCCAAGGGAGGCAATATCAGCCCCAGCATTTT
j_call: TRBJ1-2; v_call: TRBV27; clone_size: NA; d_call: NA; cdr3_aa: CASKPNDPAGNYGYTF; cdr3_nt: TGTGCCAGCAAACCCAATGACCCAGCGGGGAACTATGGCTACACCTTC
j_call: TRBJ1-1; v_call: TRBV28; clone_size: NA; d_call: NA; cdr3_aa: CASSFRGTEVEAFF; cdr3_nt: TGTGCCAGCAGTTTCCGCGGGACCGAAGTTGAAGCTTTCTTT
j_call: TRBJ1-1; v_call: TRBV2; clone_size: few; d_call: TRBD1; cdr3_aa: CASSEGQGVTEAFF; cdr3_nt: TGTGCCAGCAGTGAAGGACAGGGGGTTACTGAAGCTTTCTTT
j_call: TRBJ1-1; v_call: TRBV29-1; clone_size: few; d_call: TRBD1; cdr3_aa: CSVAPSSGTGTEAFF; cdr3_nt: TGCAGCGTTGCCCCCTCTTCCGGGACAGGGACTGAAGCTTTCTTT
j_call: TRBJ1-3; v_call: TRBV4-2; clone_size: NA; d_call: TRBD1; cdr3_aa: CASSQGQGAGNTIYF; cdr3_nt: TGTGCCAGCAGCCAAGGTCAGGGGGCTGGAAACACCATATATTTT
j_call: TRBJ1-2; v_call: TRBV7-8; clone_size: NA; d_call: TRBD1; cdr3_aa: CASGRDRDFYGYTF; cdr3_nt: TGTGCCAGCGGCCGGGACAGGGATTTCTATGGCTACACCTTC
j_call: TRBJ1-1; v_call: TRBV4-1; clone_size: once; d_call: NA; cdr3_aa: CASSLTWTANTEAFF; cdr3_nt: TGCGCCAGCAGCCTAACTTGGACAGCGAACACTGAAGCTTTCTTT